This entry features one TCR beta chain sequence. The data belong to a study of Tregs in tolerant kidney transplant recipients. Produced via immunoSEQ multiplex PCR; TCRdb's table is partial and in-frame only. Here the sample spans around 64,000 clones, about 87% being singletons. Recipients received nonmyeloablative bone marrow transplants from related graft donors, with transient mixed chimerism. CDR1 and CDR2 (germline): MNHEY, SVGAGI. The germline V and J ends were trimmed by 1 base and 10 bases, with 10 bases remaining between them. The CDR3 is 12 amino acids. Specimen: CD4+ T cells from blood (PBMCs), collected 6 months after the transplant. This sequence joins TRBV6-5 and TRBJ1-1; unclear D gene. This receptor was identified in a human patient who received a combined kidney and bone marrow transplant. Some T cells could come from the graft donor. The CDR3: CASSYYGQAAFF. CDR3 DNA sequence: TGTGCCAGCAGTTACTATGGGCAAGCAGCTTTCTTT.